This T cell receptor beta chain was documented in a study of blood T cell repertoires in COVID-19. Study details: T cells, B-cell-depleted T cells, or PBMCs provided the cDNA or gDNA that served as material.

In the source study's methods: Estimated nucleated cell counts came from reference gene primer amplification. Sequenced by immunoSEQ multiplex PCR; TCRdb stores in-frame clones only, minus some. The V and J calls and clone size were taken over from that table, and D and trimming were inferred from the DNA. The data show around 230,000 clones, roughly 84% seen once. Sample: peripheral blood. The receptor was derived from a man aged 35 to 55 with acute or convalescent COVID-19.

This CDR3 reads CASSFEENTEAFF. CDR3 nucleotides: TGCGCCAGCAGCTTTGAGGAGAACACTGAAGCTTTCTTT. V gene TRBV5-1 combines with J gene TRBJ1-1; D gene unclear. Per the germline V gene, CDR1 is SGHRS and CDR2 is YFSETQ. The ends were cut back, 2 bases at V and 1 base at J, with 6 bases in the middle. This CDR3 has 13 residues.